This T cell receptor beta chain was captured by sequencing in a study of blood T cells in healthy people across ages. General study findings and limits: Naive CD4+ cells and diversity were both higher in long-lived donors than in aged donors. Per-million-T-cell TCR beta diversity fell roughly linearly with age.

J lost 2 bases, V lost 3 bases, and 6 bases had no gene match. Germline loops: CDR1 MGHDK, CDR2 SYGVNS. There are 16 residues in the CDR3. Sample-barcoded 5' priming and a J-beta primer mix drove a second PCR of 7 to 11 cycles. MiXCR, applied by TCRdb to the 5' RACE reads, yields one record per CDR3 protein. Among fewer than 800,000 distinct CDR3 sequences, more than 20% were seen once, and the ten largest hold roughly 3.6%. This clonotype was seen more than once but under ten times. Its antigen is unknown. Sequencing was done on a sample of blood. This clonotype originated in a man between 65 and 85 years old in good health. The gene calls are TRBV25-1 and TRBJ2-5; 10 nucleotides match TRBD1. CDR3 coding DNA: TGTGCCAGCAGTGAGGGTGGACAGGGGGAGCAAGAGACCCAGTACTTC. Protein product: CASSEGGQGEQETQYF.